This T cell receptor (beta chain) was sequenced during a study of blood T cell repertoires in COVID-19. Across the study: There were acute and convalescent COVID-19 samples, and they came from the United States, Italy and Spain. Sample material is recorded as cDNA or gDNA derived from T cells, B-cell-depleted T cells, or PBMCs.

Original methodology: Quantification of nucleated cells was approximated via reference gene primer amplification. Assay: immunoSEQ multiplex PCR; the TCRdb copy retains only in-frame clones and omits some. V and J calls plus clone size are reproduced from that table; the DNA served to infer D and trimming. Counted here are about 190,000 clones, about 89% occurring once; the ten biggest clones make up approximately 6.7%. Trimming took 4 bases from V and 1 from J, leaving 8 bases between them. The CDR3 length is 13 residues. The V gene's germline CDR1 is SGHTA and CDR2 FQGNSA. The sequencing input was peripheral blood. This TCR derives from a man aged 35 to 55 with acute or convalescent COVID-19. The V call is TRBV7-2, the J call TRBJ2-7; weak D call: TRBD1 (6 bases). This chain's CDR3 is CASSWTVSYEQYF. The DNA of the CDR3 is TGTGCCAGCAGCTGGACAGTGTCCTACGAGCAGTACTTC.